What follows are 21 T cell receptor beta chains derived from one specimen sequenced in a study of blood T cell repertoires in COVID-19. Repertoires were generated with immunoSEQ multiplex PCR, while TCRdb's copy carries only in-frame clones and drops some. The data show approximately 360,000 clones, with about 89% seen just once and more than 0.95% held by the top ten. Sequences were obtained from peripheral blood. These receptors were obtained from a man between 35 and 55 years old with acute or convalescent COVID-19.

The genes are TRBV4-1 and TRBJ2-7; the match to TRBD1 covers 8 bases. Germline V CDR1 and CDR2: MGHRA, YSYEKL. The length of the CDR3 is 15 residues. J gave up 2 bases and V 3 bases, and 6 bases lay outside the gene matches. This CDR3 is CASSQGGQGPYEQYF. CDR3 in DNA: TGCGCCAGCAGCCAGGGAGGACAGGGACCCTACGAGCAGTACTTC.

The CDR3 DNA is TGTGCCAGCAGTCAGTCACAGGTGAACACTGAAGCTTTCTTT. It encodes CASSQSQVNTEAFF. This chain joins TRBV5-5 and TRBJ1-1; D perhaps matches TRBD1 (5 bases). Trimming removed 5 bases at V and 0 bases at J, with 11 bases between. The CDR3 spans 14 residues. CDR1 is SGHKS and CDR2 is YYEKEE in the germline V gene (reference sequence).

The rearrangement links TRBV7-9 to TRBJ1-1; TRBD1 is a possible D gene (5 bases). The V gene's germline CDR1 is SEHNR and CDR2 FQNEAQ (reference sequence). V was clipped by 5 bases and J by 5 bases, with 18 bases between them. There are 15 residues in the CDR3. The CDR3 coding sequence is TGTGCCAGCAGCCCAAGGGCGGGGGAGGGGACTGAAGCTTTCTTT. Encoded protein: CASSPRAGEGTEAFF.

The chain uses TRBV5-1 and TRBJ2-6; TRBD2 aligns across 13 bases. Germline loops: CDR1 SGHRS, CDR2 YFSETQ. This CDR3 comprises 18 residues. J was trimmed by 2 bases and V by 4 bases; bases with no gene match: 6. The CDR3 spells CASSLRLAGGTGANVLTF. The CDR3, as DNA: TGCGCCAGCAGCCTCCGACTAGCGGGGGGAACTGGGGCCAACGTCCTGACTTTC.

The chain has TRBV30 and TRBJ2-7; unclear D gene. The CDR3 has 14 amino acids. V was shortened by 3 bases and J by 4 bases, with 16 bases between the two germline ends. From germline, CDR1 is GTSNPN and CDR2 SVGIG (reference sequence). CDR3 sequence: CAWRGVRLQYEQYF. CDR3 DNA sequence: TGTGCCTGGAGGGGCGTAAGGTTGCAGTACGAGCAGTACTTC.

CDR3 in amino acids: CASSSLTGGTIDGYTF. The CDR3 DNA sequence: TGTGCCAGCAGCTCTTTGACAGGGGGCACGATCGATGGCTACACCTTC. The chain uses TRBV9 and TRBJ1-2; the match to TRBD1 covers 10 bases. Germline V lookup: CDR1 SGDLS, CDR2 YYNGEE. V trimming: 4 bases; J trimming: 6 bases; junction bases outside the gene matches: 12. The CDR3 has 16 residues.

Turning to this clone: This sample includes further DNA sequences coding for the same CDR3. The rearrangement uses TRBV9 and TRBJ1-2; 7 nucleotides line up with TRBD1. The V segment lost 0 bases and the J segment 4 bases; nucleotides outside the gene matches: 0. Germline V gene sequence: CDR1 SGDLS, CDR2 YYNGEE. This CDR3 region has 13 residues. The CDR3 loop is CASSVGDSYGYTF. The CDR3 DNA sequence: TGTGCCAGCAGCGTAGGGGACAGCTATGGCTACACCTTC.

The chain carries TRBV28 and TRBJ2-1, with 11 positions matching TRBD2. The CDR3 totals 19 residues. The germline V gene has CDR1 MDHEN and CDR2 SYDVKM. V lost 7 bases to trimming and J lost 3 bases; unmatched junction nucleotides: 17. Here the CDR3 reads CASTPVGLAVPYSYNEQFF. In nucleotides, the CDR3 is TGTGCCAGCACCCCTGTGGGACTAGCGGTTCCTTACAGCTACAATGAGCAGTTCTTC.

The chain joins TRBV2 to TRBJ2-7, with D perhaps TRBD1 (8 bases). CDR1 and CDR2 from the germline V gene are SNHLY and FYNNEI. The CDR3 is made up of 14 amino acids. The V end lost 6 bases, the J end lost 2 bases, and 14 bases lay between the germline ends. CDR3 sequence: CASSTQGGAYEQYF. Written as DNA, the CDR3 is TGTGCCAGCAGCACACAGGGGGGGGCCTACGAGCAGTACTTC. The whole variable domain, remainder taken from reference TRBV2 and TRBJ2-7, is EPEVTQTPSHQVTQMGQEVILRCVPISNHLYFYWYRQILGQKVEFLVSFYNNEISEKSEIFDDQFSVERPDGSNFTLKIRSTKLEDSAMYFCASSTQGGAYEQYFGPGTRLTVT.

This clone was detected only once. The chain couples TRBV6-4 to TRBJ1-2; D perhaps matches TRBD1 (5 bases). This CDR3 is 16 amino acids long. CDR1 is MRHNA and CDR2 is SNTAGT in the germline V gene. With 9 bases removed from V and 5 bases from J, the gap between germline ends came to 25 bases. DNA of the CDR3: TGTGCCAGTACCCCCAGCCCGGGACTGAAGACTTATGGCTACACCTTC. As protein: CASTPSPGLKTYGYTF.

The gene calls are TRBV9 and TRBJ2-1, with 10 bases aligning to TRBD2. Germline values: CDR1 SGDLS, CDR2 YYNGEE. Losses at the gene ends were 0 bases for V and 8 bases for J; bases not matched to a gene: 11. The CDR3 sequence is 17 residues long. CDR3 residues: CASSVGGLAEMGDEQFF. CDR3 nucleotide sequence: TGTGCCAGCAGCGTAGGTGGACTAGCGGAGATGGGCGATGAGCAGTTCTTC.

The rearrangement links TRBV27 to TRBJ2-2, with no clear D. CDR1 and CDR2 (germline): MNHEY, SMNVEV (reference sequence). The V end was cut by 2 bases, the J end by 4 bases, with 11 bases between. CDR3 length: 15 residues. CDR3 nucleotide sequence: TGTGCCAGCAGTTTACGCGTATCCCCCACCGGGGAGCTGTTTTTT. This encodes CASSLRVSPTGELFF.

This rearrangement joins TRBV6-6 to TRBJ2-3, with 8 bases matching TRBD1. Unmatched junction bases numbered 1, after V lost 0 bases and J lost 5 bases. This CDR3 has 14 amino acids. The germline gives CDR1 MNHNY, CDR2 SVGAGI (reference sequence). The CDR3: CASSYSGTGDTQYF. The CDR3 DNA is TGTGCCAGCAGTTACTCAGGGACAGGAGATACGCAGTATTTT.

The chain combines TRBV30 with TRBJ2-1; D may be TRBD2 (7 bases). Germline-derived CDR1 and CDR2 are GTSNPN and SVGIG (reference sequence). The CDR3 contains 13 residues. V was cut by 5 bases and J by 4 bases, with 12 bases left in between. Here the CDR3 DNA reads TGTGCCTGGGCAAAGGGGGGGTACAATGAGCAGTTCTTC. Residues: CAWAKGGYNEQFF.

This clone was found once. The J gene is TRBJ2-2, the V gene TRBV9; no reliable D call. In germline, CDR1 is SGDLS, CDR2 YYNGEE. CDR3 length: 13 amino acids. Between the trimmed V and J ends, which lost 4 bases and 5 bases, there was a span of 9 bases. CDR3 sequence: CASSLTPTGELFF. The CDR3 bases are TGTGCCAGCAGCCTGACACCTACCGGGGAGCTGTTTTTT.

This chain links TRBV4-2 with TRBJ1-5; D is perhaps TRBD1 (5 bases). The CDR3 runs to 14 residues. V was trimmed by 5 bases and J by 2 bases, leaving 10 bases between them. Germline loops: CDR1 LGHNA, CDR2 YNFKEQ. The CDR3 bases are TGTGCCAGCAGCGGACAAAACGGCAATCAGCCCCAGCATTTT. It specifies CASSGQNGNQPQHF.

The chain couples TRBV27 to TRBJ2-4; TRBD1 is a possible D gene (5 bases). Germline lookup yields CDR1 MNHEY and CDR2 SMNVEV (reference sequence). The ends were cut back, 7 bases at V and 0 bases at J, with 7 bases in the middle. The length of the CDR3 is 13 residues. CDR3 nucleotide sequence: TGTGCCAGCAAGGGGCTAGCCAAAAACATTCAGTACTTC. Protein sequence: CASKGLAKNIQYF.

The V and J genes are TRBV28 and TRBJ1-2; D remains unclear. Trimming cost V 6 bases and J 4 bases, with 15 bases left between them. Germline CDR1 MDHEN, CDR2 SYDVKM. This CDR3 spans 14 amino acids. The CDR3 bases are TGTGCCAGCAGCCCGCCCCCAGGCCTCTATGGCTACACCTTC. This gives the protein CASSPPPGLYGYTF.

For the CDR3, the DNA is TGTGCCAGCAGCACTAGACAGGGTGGCAATCAGCCCCAGCATTTT. As protein: CASSTRQGGNQPQHF. V and J are TRBV7-2 and TRBJ1-5, with 7 bases matching TRBD1. J lost 2 bases, V lost 5 bases, and 6 bases had no gene match. Germline V gene lookup returns CDR1 SGHTA and CDR2 FQGNSA. CDR3 length equals 15 residues.

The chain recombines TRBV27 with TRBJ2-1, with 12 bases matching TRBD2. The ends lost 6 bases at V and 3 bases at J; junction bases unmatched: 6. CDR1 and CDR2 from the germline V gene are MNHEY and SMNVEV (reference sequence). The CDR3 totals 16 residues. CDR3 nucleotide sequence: TGTGCCAGCAGCGGACTAGCGGGAAAGGACTACAATGAGCAGTTCTTC. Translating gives CASSGLAGKDYNEQFF.

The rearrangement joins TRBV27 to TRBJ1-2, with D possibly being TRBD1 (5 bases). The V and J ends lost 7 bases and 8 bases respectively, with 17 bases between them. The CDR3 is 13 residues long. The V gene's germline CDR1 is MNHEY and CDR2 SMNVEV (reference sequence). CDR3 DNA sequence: TGTGCCAGCACCCCCTCCGGGCGGGGGGGCTACACCTTC. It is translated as CASTPSGRGGYTF.